This T cell receptor (beta chain) derives from a study of T cells in Graves' hyperthyroidism and ophthalmopathy. Study context: Prior to any treatment, at the point of initial diagnosis, peripheral blood was collected. Regarding the study as a whole: Through a model of 13 V-J features, ophthalmopathy was separated from stable hyperthyroidism.

Exclusion followed for patients with uncontrolled infection, other autoimmune disease, pregnancy or lactation. RNA transcripts yielded amplified TCR beta CDR3 regions. The HTBI primer set drove a first-round RT-PCR of the TCR CDR3. TCRdb processed the multiplex PCR reads anew with MiXCR; each CDR3 protein has one entry. Found here are about 380,000 distinct CDR3 sequences, less than 15% of them singletons; the top ten hold less than 25%. This clonotype was recorded once. Its antigen is unidentified. The CDR3 totals 14 residues. The V gene's germline CDR1 is DFQATT and CDR2 SNEGSKA (reference sequence). V lost 6 bases and J lost 4; bases outside the gene matches: 5.

The sequencing input was blood. The clonotype originates from a man younger than 40 with Graves' hyperthyroidism that later progressed to Graves' ophthalmopathy. The genes are TRBV20-1 and TRBJ2-1; 11 positions match TRBD2. CDR3 loop: CSARGLAEYNEQFF. DNA for the CDR3: TGCAGTGCCAGGGGACTAGCGGAATACAATGAGCAGTTCTTC.